This TCR beta chain was retrieved from a study of T cell repertoires in cytomegalovirus infection. On the study more broadly: Recently identified HLA-C-restricted and well-studied HLA-B-restricted CMV epitopes were used. Matching HLA type and CMV infection were both indicated by public TCR beta signatures.

Study conclusions and caveats: Across the ex vivo response, the dominant clonotypes were HLA-C-restricted CMV-specific TCR beta clonotypes. Accumulated public TCR beta family frequency recognized individuals carrying CMV together with the relevant HLA.

TCRdb re-called the reads through MiXCR, storing one row per CDR3 protein. The sample has about 920,000 distinct CDR3 sequences; roughly a third are singletons. Note on this clonotype: Antigen specificity is unknown.

Sequencing was performed on cultured CD8+ T cells from PBMCs, taken from culture after CMV antigen stimulation. This sequence was found in a human donor in good health (CMV status not recorded). Some clones in this sample may be carry-over from other donors' samples.

The CDR3 spells CASSQGRLPTGGNYGYTF. CDR3 in DNA: TGTGCCAGCAGCCAAGGGCGTCTCCCTACAGGGGGCAACTATGGCTACACCTTC. This sequence joins TRBV14 and TRBJ1-2, with 9 bases aligning to TRBD1. Per germline, CDR1 SGHDN and CDR2 FVKESK. The CDR3 consists of 18 residues. V lost 1 base, J lost 2 bases, and 11 bases stayed unmatched.